One T cell receptor (beta chain) is described in this entry. Its specificity is not known. This sample stems from a study of cytomegalovirus exposure and HLA in healthy donors. Study-wide results and limits: A later analysis linked a missense DCLRE1C variant to TCR beta V- and J-gene trimming. Most of the CMV-associated TCR beta chains (in a later analysis) appeared to be HLA-restricted. Among the CMV-associated chains, a few were confirmed in vitro as specific for CMV antigens.

CDR1 and CDR2 (germline): MNHEY, SMNVEV (reference sequence). The length of the CDR3 is 18 residues. V was clipped by 10 bases and J by 6 bases; unmatched bases: 20. In nominal health when sampled, donors likely had unrecorded immune exposures nonetheless. PCR amplification relied on 60 Vbeta primers (plus 13 Jbeta primers). TCRdb's copy holds only in-frame clones and misses some; the assay was immunoSEQ multiplex PCR. The sample consists of fewer than 250,000 clones, roughly three quarters of them appearing once. This receptor was taken from a male donor in good health and CMV-seropositive. Sequencing used PBMCs. The chain carries TRBV27 and TRBJ2-1, with 11 bases identical to TRBD2. CDR3 sequence (DNA): TGTGCCACCGCCTTAGGAGGACTACTAGCGGGAGATCTCAATGAGCAGTTCTTC. It yields the protein CATALGGLLAGDLNEQFF.